The 2 T cell receptor beta chains below all came from one sample that was sequenced in a study of blood T cells in healthy people across ages. Combining a sample-barcoded 5' primer with a J-beta primer mix, a second PCR ran for roughly 7 to 12 cycles. TCRdb reprocessed the 5' RACE reads via MiXCR and lists one record per CDR3 protein. Counted here are about 1,500,000 distinct CDR3 sequences, about 40% occurring once; the ten biggest clones make up roughly 8.2%. The sequencing sample was made of blood. The receptors stem from a woman younger than 30 in good health.

The chain couples TRBV11-1 to TRBJ2-5, with D maybe TRBD2 (5 bases). The CDR3 totals 14 residues. CDR1 SGHAT and CDR2 FQDESV come from the germline V gene (reference sequence). The ends were cut back, 1 base at V and 11 bases at J, with 17 bases in the middle. The CDR3 DNA reads as TGTGCCAGCAGCTTAGGAATGGGAGAGAGTGAGCAGTACTTC. It translates to CASSLGMGESEQYF.

This clonotype was seen more than once but under ten times. This rearrangement joins TRBV5-1 to TRBJ2-1, with 8 bases identical to TRBD1. V shed 4 bases, J shed 7 bases, and the junction held 7 bases outside the gene matches. Looked up from germline, CDR1 is SGHRS and CDR2 is YFSETQ. The CDR3 spans 14 residues. This CDR3 is CASSQGQAINEQFF. The DNA for the CDR3 is TGCGCCAGCAGCCAGGGACAGGCGATTAATGAGCAGTTCTTC.